This T cell receptor beta chain originates from a study of blood T cells in healthy people across ages. The CDR3 has 17 residues. The germline gives CDR1 SEHNR, CDR2 FQNEAQ (reference sequence). J gave up 0 bases and V 4 bases, and 7 bases lay outside the gene matches. This clonotype was counted a few times. PCR was performed a second time for about 6 to 11 cycles using a sample-barcoded 5' primer and a J-beta primer mix. Per sample, CDR3-containing paired-end reads numbered at least 2.5 million. One entry per CDR3 protein results from TCRdb running MiXCR on the 5' RACE reads. Seen here are around 1,800,000 distinct CDR3 sequences, about 39% observed once, and the top ten hold 20% to 25%.

Sequencing input: blood. This TCR was sampled from a human donor in good health. V usage is TRBV7-9 and J usage is TRBJ1-5, with 9 bases lining up with TRBD1. The DNA of the CDR3 is TGTGCCAGCAGCTCGGGACAGGGCTCTTATAGCAATCAGCCCCAGCATTTT. Translating gives CASSSGQGSYSNQPQHF.